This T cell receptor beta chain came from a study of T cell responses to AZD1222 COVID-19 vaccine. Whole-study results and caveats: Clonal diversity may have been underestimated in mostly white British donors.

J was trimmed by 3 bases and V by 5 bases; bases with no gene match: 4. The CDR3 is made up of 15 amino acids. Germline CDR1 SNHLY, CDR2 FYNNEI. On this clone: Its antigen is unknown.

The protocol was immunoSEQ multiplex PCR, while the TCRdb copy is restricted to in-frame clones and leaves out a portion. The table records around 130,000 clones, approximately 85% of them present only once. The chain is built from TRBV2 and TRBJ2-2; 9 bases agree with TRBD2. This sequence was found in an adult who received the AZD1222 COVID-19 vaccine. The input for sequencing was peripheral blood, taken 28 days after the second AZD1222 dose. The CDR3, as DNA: TGTGCCAGCAGTAGGGAGCGGGGGGACACCGGGGAGCTGTTTTTT. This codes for CASSRERGDTGELFF. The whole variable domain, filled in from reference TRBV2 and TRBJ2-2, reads EPEVTQTPSHQVTQMGQEVILRCVPISNHLYFYWYRQILGQKVEFLVSFYNNEISEKSEIFDDQFSVERPDGSNFTLKIRSTKLEDSAMYFCASSRERGDTGELFFGEGSRLTVL.